The present T cell receptor beta chain was sequenced within a study of a mutant IDH1 vaccine in newly diagnosed glioma. Broader study findings: The authors found pseudoprogression apparently unrelated to changes in top peripheral T cell clonotypes.

Details on this clone: Its antigen is still unknown.

Deletions cut 6 bases from V and 7 bases from J, with 19 bases between. The CDR3 contains 15 residues. Germline V gene data show CDR1 as MNHNS and CDR2 as SASEGT. The time point here: week 11, during vaccination. Each dose delivered 300 ug of mutant IDH1 20-mer peptide subcutaneously with imiquimod. The method was immunoSEQ multiplex PCR; TCRdb's version includes in-frame clones alone and lacks a portion of them. Among about 64,000 clones listed, roughly 84% were seen once. The gene calls are TRBV6-1 and TRBJ1-5, with D perhaps matching TRBD1 (5 bases). This sequence was found in a woman aged 45-60 years with glioma. Sequenced here: PBMCs, sampled from a glioma patient whose treatment included an IDH1 peptide vaccine. CDR3 DNA: TGTGCCAGCAGGGGAGGACAAACCACGGGGCAGCCCCAGCATTTT. It encodes CASRGGQTTGQPQHF.